This T cell receptor (beta chain) was identified during a study of blood T cell repertoires in COVID-19. The participants were between roughly 18 and 100 years old and came from some 25 US areas. Germline V gives CDR1 SNHLY, CDR2 FYNNEI. J was trimmed by 3 bases and V by 8 bases; bases with no gene match: 2. The CDR3 runs to 12 residues. The protocol was immunoSEQ multiplex PCR, while the TCRdb copy is restricted to in-frame clones and leaves out a portion. The table includes some 340,000 clones, more than 70% detected once. This clone was seen more than once but under ten times. The chain links TRBV2 to TRBJ1-2; 8 nucleotides agree with TRBD1. The sample taken for sequencing was PBMCs or T cells enriched from blood (not recorded which). This TCR derives from a woman aged 25 to 39 who had recovered from COVID-19. The DNA of the CDR3 is TGTGCCAGCGGACAGGGCTACTATGGCTACACCTTC. Amino acid sequence: CASGQGYYGYTF. Filled out from reference TRBV2 and TRBJ1-2, the complete variable domain reads EPEVTQTPSHQVTQMGQEVILRCVPISNHLYFYWYRQILGQKVEFLVSFYNNEISEKSEIFDDQFSVERPDGSNFTLKIRSTKLEDSAMYFCASGQGYYGYTFGSGTRLTVV.